These 7 T cell receptor beta chains originate from one sample sequenced in a study of control samples from healthy donors and cancer patients. Assay: immunoSEQ multiplex PCR; the TCRdb copy retains only in-frame clones and omits some. The table has 160,000 or so clones, 96% seen once. Source material: blood. Receptor source: a woman aged 30 to 39 in good health.

This clone appeared a single time. The chain recombines TRBV6-5 with TRBJ2-5; D is uncertain. Trimming stripped 7 bases from V and 0 bases from J, with 6 bases between. The germline gives CDR1 MNHEY, CDR2 SVGAGI. CDR3 size: 12 residues. The CDR3 here is CASITDQETQYF. As DNA, the CDR3 is TGTGCCAGCATTACAGACCAAGAGACCCAGTACTTC.

V and J are TRBV27 and TRBJ1-6, with D possibly being TRBD1 (5 bases). CDR1 is MNHEY, CDR2 SMNVEV, per germline (reference sequence). This CDR3 region has 15 residues. Trimming took 4 bases from V and 7 from J, leaving 14 bases between them. The DNA for the CDR3 is TGTGCCAGCAGTTCCGGGGCAGGGATCAATTCACCCCTCCACTTT. Translated: CASSSGAGINSPLHF.

The chain employs TRBV7-9 and TRBJ2-7; 12 bases fit TRBD1. Per the germline V gene, CDR1 is SEHNR and CDR2 is FQNEAQ (reference sequence). This CDR3 comprises 19 residues. V shed 6 bases and J 7 bases; nucleotides not matched to a gene: 22. In nucleotides, the CDR3 is TGTGCCAGCAGTCGAGGGGGGACAGGGGGCCCATCGGTGGGTAGAGAGCAGTACTTC. Translation gives CASSRGGTGGPSVGREQYF.

This chain connects TRBV6-2 or TRBV6-3 to TRBJ1-5, with 9 bases identical to TRBD1. Germline assignment: CDR1 MNHEY and CDR2 SVGEGT. The CDR3 length is 17 residues. Losses at the gene ends were 2 bases for V and 1 base for J; bases not matched to a gene: 6. CDR3 DNA sequence: TGTGCCAGCAGTTACCCGGGACAGGGAATAAGCAATCAGCCCCAGCATTTT. It encodes CASSYPGQGISNQPQHF.

V and J are TRBV11-2 and TRBJ1-5; no clear D. V dropped 1 base and J dropped 4 bases, with 14 bases sitting between them. The germline V gene encodes CDR1 SGHAT and CDR2 FQNNGV. The CDR3 is 16 amino acids. The CDR3 sequence is CASSLGGWRGNQPQHF. CDR3 in DNA: TGTGCCAGCAGCTTAGGTGGCTGGCGGGGAAATCAGCCCCAGCATTTT.

This sequence joins TRBV28 and TRBJ1-5; D might be TRBD1 (6 bases). Trimming pared 2 bases from V and 7 bases from J, leaving 15 bases between. This CDR3 region has 15 residues. Looked up from germline, CDR1 is MDHEN and CDR2 is SYDVKM. Here the CDR3 reads CASSLRRGAGQPQHF. The CDR3 DNA is TGTGCCAGCAGTTTAAGACGGGGGGCGGGCCAGCCCCAGCATTTT.

The chain recombines TRBV6-4 with TRBJ1-4, with D perhaps matching TRBD1 (6 bases). The CDR3 sequence is 14 residues long. The germline V gene has CDR1 MRHNA and CDR2 SNTAGT. Trimming pared 8 bases from V and 3 bases from J, leaving 13 bases between. CDR3 sequence (DNA): TGTGCCAGCGTAAAGGACAGATCTAATGAAAAACTGTTTTTT. The encoded protein is CASVKDRSNEKLFF.